The clone carrying this TCR beta chain has ten or more counts. This CDR3 comprises 15 residues. V lost 0 bases to trimming and J lost 4 bases, with 12 bases between them. The data originate from a study of T-cell reconstitution after alpha-beta-depleted transplantation in children. The library targeted TCRbeta and was prepared with unique molecular identifiers. TCRdb called the PCR reads again in MiXCR, with one record for every CDR3 protein. Here the sample spans about 400,000 distinct CDR3 sequences, 10% to 15% being singletons. This specimen consisted of PBMCs, obtained from the stem cell graft. The rearrangement links TRBV12-3 or TRBV12-4 to TRBJ1-2, with D hard to call. The origin of this receptor is a human donor who donated a stem cell graft to a child with Fanconi anemia. CDR3 in DNA: TGTGCCAGCAGTTTAGCAGTAGTGCATAGCTATGGCTACACCTTC. Encoded protein: CASSLAVVHSYGYTF.